A selection of T cell receptor beta chains follows, all from one sample in a study of blood T cells in healthy people across ages. TCRdb independently ran MiXCR on the 5' RACE reads; one entry per CDR3 protein. The sample has fewer than 600,000 distinct CDR3 sequences, about 27% seen once. The same data also went into a second study, on T cells of mothers and their children.

The sequencing sample was made of blood. These receptors all stem from a boy between 2 and 10 years old in good health. CDR3s include the opening cysteine and the closing phenylalanine or tryptophan. The D gene is left open where the match is weak. A row's size may be missing; if present it is once, few, many or a size class.

J,size,V,length,D,CDR3,DNA
TRBJ2-1,.,TRBV27,13,TRBD1,CASSQNRGYEQFF,TGTGCCAGCAGTCAAAACAGGGGCTATGAGCAGTTCTTC
TRBJ2-1,few,TRBV20-1,14,.,CSASSLVASFEQFF,TGCAGTGCTAGTTCCCTAGTGGCTTCCTTTGAGCAGTTCTTC
TRBJ2-7,few,TRBV20-1,12,TRBD1,CSAVRQGEEQYF,TGCAGTGCTGTTAGACAGGGTGAGGAGCAGTACTTC
TRBJ2-2,few,TRBV20-1,12,.,CSAREGAGELFF,TGCAGTGCTAGAGAGGGCGCCGGGGAGCTGTTTTTT
TRBJ2-3,.,TRBV20-1,13,.,CSASGDPGDTQYF,TGCAGTGCTAGTGGGGACCCTGGGGATACGCAGTATTTT
TRBJ2-7,few,TRBV7-9,16,.,CASSLGPGIGTQEQYF,TGTGCCAGCAGCTTAGGTCCTGGGATCGGAACGCAGGAGCAGTACTTC
TRBJ2-1,.,TRBV5-1,15,.,CASSVGHLSYNEQFF,TGCGCCAGCAGCGTGGGACACCTTTCCTACAATGAGCAGTTCTTC
TRBJ1-3,.,TRBV7-2,13,.,CASSKFSGNTTYF,TGTGCCAGCAGCAAGTTCTCTGGAAACACCACATATTTT
TRBJ1-2,few,TRBV19,15,TRBD1,CASRPDRGWVGGYTF,TGTGCCAGTAGACCCGACAGGGGATGGGTCGGTGGCTACACCTTC
TRBJ2-2,few,TRBV12-3/TRBV12-4,13,.,CASSRGSTGELFF,TGTGCCAGCAGTCGGGGGTCTACCGGGGAGCTGTTTTTT
TRBJ2-5,.,TRBV20-1,14,.,CSARNRENQETQYF,TGCAGTGCTAGGAACAGGGAGAACCAAGAGACCCAGTACTTC
TRBJ1-1,.,TRBV18,13,.,CASSPDDSREAFF,TGTGCCAGCTCACCAGACGACAGTCGCGAAGCTTTCTTT
TRBJ1-5,.,TRBV7-4,15,.,CASSYMTDSNQPQHF,TGTGCCAGCAGCTACATGACGGATAGCAATCAGCCCCAGCATTTT
TRBJ2-1,many,TRBV5-1,14,TRBD2,CASSKRGPGNEQFF,TGCGCCAGCAGCAAGCGGGGGCCCGGCAATGAGCAGTTCTTC
TRBJ2-2,few,TRBV6-5,16,TRBD2,CASKLASGGPTGELFF,TGTGCCAGCAAGTTGGCCAGCGGGGGGCCCACCGGGGAGCTGTTTTTT
TRBJ2-5,.,TRBV20-1,13,TRBD2,CSAAGGVEETQYF,TGCAGTGCGGCGGGGGGAGTGGAAGAGACCCAGTACTTC
TRBJ1-4,.,TRBV5-1,17,.,CASSESLRTATNEKLFF,TGCGCCAGCAGCGAGAGTCTAAGAACTGCAACTAATGAAAAACTGTTTTTT